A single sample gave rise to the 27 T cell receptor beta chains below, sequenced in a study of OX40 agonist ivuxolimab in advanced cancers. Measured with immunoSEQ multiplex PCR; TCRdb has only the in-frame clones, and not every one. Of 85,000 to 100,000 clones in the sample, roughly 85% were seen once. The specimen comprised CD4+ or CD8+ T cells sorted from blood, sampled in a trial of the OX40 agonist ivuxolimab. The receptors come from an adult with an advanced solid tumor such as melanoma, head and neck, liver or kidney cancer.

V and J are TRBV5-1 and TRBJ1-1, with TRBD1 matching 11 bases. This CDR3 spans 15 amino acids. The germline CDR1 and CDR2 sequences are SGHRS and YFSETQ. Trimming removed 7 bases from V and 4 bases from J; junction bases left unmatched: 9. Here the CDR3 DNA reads TGCGCCAGCCGCCGGGGGGACAGGGGGTCCACTGAAGCTTTCTTT. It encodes CASRRGDRGSTEAFF.

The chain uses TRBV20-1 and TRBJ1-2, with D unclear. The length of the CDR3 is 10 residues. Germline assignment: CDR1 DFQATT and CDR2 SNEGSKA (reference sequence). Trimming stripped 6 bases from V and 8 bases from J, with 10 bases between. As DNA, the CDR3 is TGCAGTGCCCCCCCCGGGGGCTACACCTTC. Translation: CSAPPGGYTF.

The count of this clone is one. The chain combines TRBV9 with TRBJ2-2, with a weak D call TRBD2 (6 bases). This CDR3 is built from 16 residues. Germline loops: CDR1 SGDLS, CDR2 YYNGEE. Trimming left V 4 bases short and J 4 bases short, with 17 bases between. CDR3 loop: CASSLYVGGITGELFF. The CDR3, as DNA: TGTGCCAGCAGCCTATATGTGGGAGGTATCACCGGGGAGCTGTTTTTT.

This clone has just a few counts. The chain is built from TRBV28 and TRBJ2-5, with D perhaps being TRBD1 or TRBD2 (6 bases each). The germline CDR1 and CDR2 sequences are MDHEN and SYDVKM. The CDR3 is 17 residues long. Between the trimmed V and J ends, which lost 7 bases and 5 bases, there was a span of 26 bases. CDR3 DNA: TGTGCCAGCACCCCAAGTTACCAACAGGGAGGATGGGAGACCCAGTACTTC. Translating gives CASTPSYQQGGWETQYF. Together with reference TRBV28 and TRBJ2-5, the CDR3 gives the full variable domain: DVKVTQSSRYLVKRTGEKVFLECVQDMDHENMFWYRQDPGLGLRLIYFSYDVKMKEKGDIPEGYSVSREKKERFSLILESASTNQTSMYLCASTPSYQQGGWETQYFGPGTRLLVL.

The CDR3 spells CASRYKRESSYEQYF. The DNA of the CDR3 is TGTGCCAGCAGATATAAGCGGGAGAGCTCCTACGAGCAGTACTTC. The rearrangement uses TRBV27 and TRBJ2-7; 8 bases align to TRBD2. V lost 6 bases and J lost 0; bases outside the gene matches: 7. The CDR3 totals 15 residues. The germline V gene has CDR1 MNHEY and CDR2 SMNVEV (reference sequence).

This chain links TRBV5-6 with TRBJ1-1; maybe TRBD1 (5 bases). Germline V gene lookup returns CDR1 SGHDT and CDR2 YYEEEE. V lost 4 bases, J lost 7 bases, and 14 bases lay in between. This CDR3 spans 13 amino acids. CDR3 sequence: CASSRHGGIEAFF. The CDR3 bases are TGTGCCAGCAGCCGTCATGGGGGGATTGAAGCTTTCTTT.

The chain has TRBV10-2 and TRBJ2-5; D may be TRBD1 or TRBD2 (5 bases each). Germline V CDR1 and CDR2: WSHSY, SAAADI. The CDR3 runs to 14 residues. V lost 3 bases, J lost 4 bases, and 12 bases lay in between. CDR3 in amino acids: CASSDLRGSETQYF. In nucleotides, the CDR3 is TGCGCCAGCAGTGATTTGAGGGGATCAGAGACCCAGTACTTC.

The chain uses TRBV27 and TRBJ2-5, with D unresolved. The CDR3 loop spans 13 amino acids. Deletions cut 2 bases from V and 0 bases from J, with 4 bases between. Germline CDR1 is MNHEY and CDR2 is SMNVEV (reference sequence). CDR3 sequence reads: CASSLRYQETQYF. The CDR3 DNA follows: TGTGCCAGCAGTTTAAGGTACCAAGAGACCCAGTACTTC.

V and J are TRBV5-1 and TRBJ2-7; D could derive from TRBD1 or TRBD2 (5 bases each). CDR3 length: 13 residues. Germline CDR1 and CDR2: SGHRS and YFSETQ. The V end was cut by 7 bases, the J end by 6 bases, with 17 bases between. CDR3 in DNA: TGCGCCAGCTATGAGACAGCGGCCTCCGAGCAGTACTTC. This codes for CASYETAASEQYF.

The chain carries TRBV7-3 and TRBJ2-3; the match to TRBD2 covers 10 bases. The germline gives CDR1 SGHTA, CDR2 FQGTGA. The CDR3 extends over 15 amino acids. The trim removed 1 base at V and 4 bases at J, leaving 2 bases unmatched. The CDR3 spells CASSLRAGGPDTQYF. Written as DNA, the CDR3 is TGTGCCAGCAGCTTAAGAGCGGGGGGGCCAGATACGCAGTATTTT.

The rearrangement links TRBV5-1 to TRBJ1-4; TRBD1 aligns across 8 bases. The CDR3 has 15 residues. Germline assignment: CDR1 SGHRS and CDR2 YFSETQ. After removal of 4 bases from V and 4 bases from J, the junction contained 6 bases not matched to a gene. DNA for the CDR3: TGCGCCAGCAGCACTGAGGGACAGGTTAATGAAAAACTGTTTTTT. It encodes CASSTEGQVNEKLFF. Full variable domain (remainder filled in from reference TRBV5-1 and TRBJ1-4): KAGVTQTPRYLIKTRGQQVTLSCSPISGHRSVSWYQQTPGQGLQFLFEYFSETQRNKGNFPGRFSGRQFSNSRSEMNVSTLELGDSALYLCASSTEGQVNEKLFFGSGTQLSVL.

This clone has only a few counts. CDR3 nucleotides: TGTGCCAGCAGCCCTCGGACGGTAAGCTCTGGAAACACCATATATTTT. Translating it yields CASSPRTVSSGNTIYF. This rearrangement joins TRBV7-3 to TRBJ1-3; D unresolved. Per germline, CDR1 SGHTA and CDR2 FQGTGA. CDR3 length: 16 amino acids. Trimming took off 5 bases at V and 0 bases at J, with 14 bases between the two ends.

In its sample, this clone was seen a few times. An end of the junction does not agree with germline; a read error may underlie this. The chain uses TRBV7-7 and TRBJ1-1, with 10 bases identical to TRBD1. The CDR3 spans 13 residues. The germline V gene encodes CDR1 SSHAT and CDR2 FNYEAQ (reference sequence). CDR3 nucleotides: TGTGCTAGCAGCCCTGGGACAGGGGAACGGGGTTTCTTT. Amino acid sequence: CASSPGTGERGFF. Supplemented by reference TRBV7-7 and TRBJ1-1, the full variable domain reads GAGVSQSPRYKVTKRGQDVTLRCDPISSHATLYWYQQALGQGPEFLTYFNYEAQPDKSGLPSDRFSAERPEGSISTLTIQRTEQRDSAMYRCASSPGTGERGFFGQGTRLTVV.

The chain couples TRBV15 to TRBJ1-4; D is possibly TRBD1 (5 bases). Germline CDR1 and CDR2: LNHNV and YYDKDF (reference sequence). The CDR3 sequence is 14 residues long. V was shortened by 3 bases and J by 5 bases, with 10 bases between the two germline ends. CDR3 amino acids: CATSRDMRNEKLFF. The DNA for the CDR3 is TGTGCCACCAGCAGGGACATGAGGAATGAAAAACTGTTTTTT.

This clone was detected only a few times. For the CDR3, the DNA is TGTGCCATCAAAGGGACAGCGGACACTGAAGCTTTCTTT. Translated, it gives CAIKGTADTEAFF. The chain couples TRBV10-3 to TRBJ1-1; 7 bases line up with TRBD1. V was clipped by 7 bases and J by 3 bases; unmatched bases: 5. The CDR3 is 13 residues long. CDR1 is ENHRY, CDR2 SYGVKD, per germline.

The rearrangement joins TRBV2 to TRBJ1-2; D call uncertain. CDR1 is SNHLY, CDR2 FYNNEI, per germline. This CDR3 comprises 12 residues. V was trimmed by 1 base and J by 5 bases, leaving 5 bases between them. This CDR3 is CASSEEEYGYTF. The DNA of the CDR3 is TGTGCCAGCAGTGAAGAGGAGTATGGCTACACCTTC. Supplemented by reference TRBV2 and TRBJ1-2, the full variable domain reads EPEVTQTPSHQVTQMGQEVILRCVPISNHLYFYWYRQILGQKVEFLVSFYNNEISEKSEIFDDQFSVERPDGSNFTLKIRSTKLEDSAMYFCASSEEEYGYTFGSGTRLTVV.

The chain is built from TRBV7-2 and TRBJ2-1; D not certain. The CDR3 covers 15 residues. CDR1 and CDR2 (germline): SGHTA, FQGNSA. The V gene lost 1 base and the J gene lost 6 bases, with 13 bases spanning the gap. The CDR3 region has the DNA TGTGCCAGCAGCTTAGATCAGCAGGCGTTCAATGAGCAGTTCTTC. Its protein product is CASSLDQQAFNEQFF.

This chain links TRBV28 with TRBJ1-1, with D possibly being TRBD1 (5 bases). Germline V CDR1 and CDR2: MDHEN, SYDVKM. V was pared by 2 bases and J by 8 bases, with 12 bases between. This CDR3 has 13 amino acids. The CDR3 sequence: CASSLQSGGEAFF. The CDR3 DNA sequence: TGTGCCAGCAGTTTACAATCGGGGGGGGAAGCTTTCTTT.

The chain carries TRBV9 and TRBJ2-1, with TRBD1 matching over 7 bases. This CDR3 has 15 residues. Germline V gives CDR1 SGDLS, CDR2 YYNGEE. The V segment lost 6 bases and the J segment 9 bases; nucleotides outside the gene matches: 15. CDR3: CASTPKGTDHFEQFF. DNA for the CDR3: TGTGCCAGCACCCCCAAGGGGACAGACCACTTTGAGCAGTTCTTC.

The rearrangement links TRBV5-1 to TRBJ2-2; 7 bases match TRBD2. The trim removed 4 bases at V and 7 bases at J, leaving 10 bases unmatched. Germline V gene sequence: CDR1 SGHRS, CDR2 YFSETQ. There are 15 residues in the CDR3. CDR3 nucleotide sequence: TGCGCCAGCAGCGAATCGGGGGGTTACCTCGGGGAGCTGTTTTTT. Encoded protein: CASSESGGYLGELFF.

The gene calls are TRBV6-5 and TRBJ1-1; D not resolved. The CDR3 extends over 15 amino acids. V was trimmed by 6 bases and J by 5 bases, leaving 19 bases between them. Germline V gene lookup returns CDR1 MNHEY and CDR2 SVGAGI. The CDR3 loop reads CASSPHGVTRTEAFF. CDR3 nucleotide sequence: TGTGCCAGCAGCCCTCACGGGGTTACGAGGACTGAAGCTTTCTTT.

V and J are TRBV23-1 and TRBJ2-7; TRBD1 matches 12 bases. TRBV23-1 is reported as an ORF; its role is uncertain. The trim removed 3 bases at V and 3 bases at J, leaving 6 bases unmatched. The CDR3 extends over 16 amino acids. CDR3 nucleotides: TGCGCCAGCAGTCAGGCGGGACAGGGGGCAGTCTACGAGCAGTACGTC. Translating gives CASSQAGQGAVYEQYV.

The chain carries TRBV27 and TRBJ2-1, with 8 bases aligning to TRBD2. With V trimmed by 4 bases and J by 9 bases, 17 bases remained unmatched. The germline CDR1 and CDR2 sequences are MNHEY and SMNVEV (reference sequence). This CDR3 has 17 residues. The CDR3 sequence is CASSWYGGGRKSSEQFF. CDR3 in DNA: TGTGCCAGCAGTTGGTATGGGGGCGGGAGGAAGTCCAGTGAGCAGTTCTTC.

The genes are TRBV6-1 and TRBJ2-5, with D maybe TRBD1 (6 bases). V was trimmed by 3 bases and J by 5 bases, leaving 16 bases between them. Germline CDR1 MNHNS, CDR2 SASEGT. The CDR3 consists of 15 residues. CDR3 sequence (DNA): TGTGCCAGCAGTGAGACAGGTGTACCCCCGGAGACCCAGTACTTC. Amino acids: CASSETGVPPETQYF.

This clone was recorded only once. CDR3 protein: CSVKTGDEQFF. For the CDR3, the DNA is TGCAGCGTCAAGACAGGCGATGAGCAGTTCTTC. J is TRBJ2-1 and V is TRBV29-1; D possibly corresponds to TRBD1 (6 bases). This CDR3 has 11 residues. The V and J ends lost 6 bases and 8 bases respectively, with 11 bases between them. Germline V gene data show CDR1 as SQVTM and CDR2 as ANQGSEA.

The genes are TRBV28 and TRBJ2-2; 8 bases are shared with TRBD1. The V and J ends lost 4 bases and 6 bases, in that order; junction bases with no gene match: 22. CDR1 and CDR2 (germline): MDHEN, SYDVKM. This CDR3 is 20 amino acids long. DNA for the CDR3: TGTGCCAGCAGTTCTTTGAGCTTCCTGCCCGGGACAGGTGACCCCGGGGAGCTGTTTTTT. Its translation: CASSSLSFLPGTGDPGELFF.

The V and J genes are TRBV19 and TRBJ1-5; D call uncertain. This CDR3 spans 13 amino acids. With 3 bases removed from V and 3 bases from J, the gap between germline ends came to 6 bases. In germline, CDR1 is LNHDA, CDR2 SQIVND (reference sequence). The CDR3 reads CASSINDNQPQHF. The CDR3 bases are TGTGCCAGTAGTATCAACGACAATCAGCCCCAGCATTTT.